This is a list of T cell receptor beta chains from one sample in a study of control samples from healthy donors and cancer patients. Generated by immunoSEQ multiplex PCR, the TCRdb table keeps only in-frame clones and is missing some. The sample gives about 150,000 clones, approximately 96% of which show up once; approximately 5.7% is in the top ten. What was sequenced was blood. These receptors were taken from a man in his forties in good health. The CDR3 runs from the conserved cysteine through the conserved F or W. D genes are given only for firm matches. The size of a clone is reported for some rows only, either as once, few or many, or as a class for expanded clones.

clone_size	d_call	v_call	j_call	cdr3_aa	cdr3_nt
.	TRBD1	TRBV30	TRBJ1-1	CAWSVGGDSRNTEAFF	TGTGCCTGGAGTGTTGGCGGGGACAGTCGGAACACTGAAGCTTTCTTT
.	.	TRBV6-2/TRBV6-3	TRBJ1-2	CASSLRGGSGYTF	TGTGCCAGCAGTTTACGCGGGGGAAGTGGCTACACCTTC
.	.	TRBV27	TRBJ1-1	CASSLQMNTEAFF	TGTGCCAGCAGTTTACAGATGAACACTGAAGCTTTCTTT
once	TRBD1	TRBV5-1	TRBJ2-6	CASGTGAVRGANVLTF	TGCGCCAGCGGGACAGGGGCGGTACGTGGGGCCAACGTCCTGACTTTC
once	.	TRBV7-2	TRBJ1-2	CASSLVAGILSGYTF	TGTGCCAGCAGCTTAGTGGCAGGAATATTGTCTGGCTACACCTTC
once	.	TRBV30	TRBJ1-4	CAWSVATGEKLFF	TGTGCCTGGAGTGTTGCGACGGGTGAAAAACTGTTTTTT
.	TRBD2	TRBV11-3	TRBJ2-1	CASSFRTSGDNEQFF	TGTGCCAGCAGCTTCAGGACTAGCGGGGACAATGAGCAGTTCTTC
.	.	TRBV12-3/TRBV12-4	TRBJ1-6	CASSLFGNSPLHF	TGTGCCAGCAGTTTATTCGGGAATTCACCCCTCCACTTT
.	.	TRBV5-4	TRBJ2-1	CASSPPMGQSYNEQFF	TGTGCCAGCAGCCCCCCCATGGGGCAGTCCTACAATGAGCAGTTCTTC
.	.	TRBV11-3	TRBJ1-1	CASSPSANTEAFF	TGTGCCAGCAGCCCTTCGGCGAACACTGAAGCTTTCTTT
.	.	TRBV6-6	TRBJ2-6	CASSGSGANVLTF	TGTGCCAGCAGTGGTTCTGGGGCCAACGTCCTGACTTTC
.	.	TRBV6-2/TRBV6-3	TRBJ1-4	CASSSPAGKLFF	TGTGCCAGCAGTTCCCCCGCCGGGAAACTGTTTTTT
.	.	TRBV11-3	TRBJ1-1	CASSAGVGTEAFF	TGTGCCAGCAGCGCAGGGGTAGGGACTGAAGCTTTCTTT
few	TRBD1	TRBV11-3	TRBJ2-1	CASSRIGTAGEQFF	TGTGCCAGCAGCCGAATCGGGACAGCAGGGGAGCAGTTCTTC
once	.	TRBV30	TRBJ1-1	CAWTRGEWGAFF	TGTGCCTGGACGAGGGGGGAGTGGGGAGCTTTCTTT
.	TRBD1	TRBV18	TRBJ2-1	CASCIGQGAYNEQFF	TGTGCCAGCTGTATCGGACAGGGGGCTTACAATGAGCAGTTCTTC
.	.	TRBV19	TRBJ2-1	CASTKSHTRGRSYNEQFF	TGTGCCAGTACCAAATCACACACCCGGGGGCGTTCCTACAATGAGCAGTTCTTC
.	.	TRBV6-5	TRBJ1-2	CASRTLRARLDGYTF	TGTGCCAGCAGGACCCTCAGGGCCCGACTGGATGGCTACACCTTC
.	.	TRBV10-1	TRBJ1-1	CASSESLGTEAFF	TGCGCCAGCAGTGAGTCCTTAGGGACTGAAGCTTTCTTT
.	.	TRBV6-1	TRBJ1-1	CASSIRESTEAFF	TGTGCCAGCAGTATCAGGGAGAGCACTGAAGCTTTCTTT
.	.	TRBV28	TRBJ1-2	CASSFGGLRYYGYTF	TGTGCCAGCAGTTTTGGGGGCCTGAGGTACTATGGCTACACCTTC
.	.	TRBV5-1	TRBJ1-1	CASSSTGQNTEAFF	TGCGCCAGCAGCTCCACGGGACAGAACACTGAAGCTTTCTTT
.	.	TRBV7-9	TRBJ1-2	CASAPRSDYGYTF	TGTGCCAGCGCCCCGCGGTCGGACTATGGCTACACCTTC
.	TRBD2	TRBV5-5	TRBJ2-1	CASSSPGGSNNEQFF	TGTGCCAGCAGCTCCCCGGGAGGTTCAAACAATGAGCAGTTCTTC
.	.	TRBV6-6	TRBJ2-2	CASSYVGVDTGELFF	TGTGCCAGCAGTTACGTGGGGGTCGACACCGGGGAGCTGTTTTTT
once	TRBD1	TRBV12-5	TRBJ2-7	CASGFRDSSYEQYF	TGTGCTAGTGGTTTCCGGGACAGCTCCTACGAGCAGTACTTC
.	.	TRBV10-2	TRBJ1-2	CASSETAVSSNYGYTF	TGCGCCAGCAGTGAGACGGCAGTCTCTTCTAACTATGGCTACACCTTC
.	TRBD1	TRBV13	TRBJ1-2	CASSPGQGVAGYTF	TGTGCCAGCAGCCCAGGACAGGGTGTGGCTGGCTACACCTTC
.	.	TRBV13	TRBJ1-1	CASSPQREVAAFF	TGTGCCAGCAGCCCCCAGCGCGAAGTAGCAGCTTTCTTT
.	.	TRBV6-5	TRBJ1-4	CASREGGYEKLFF	TGTGCCAGCAGGGAGGGGGGCTATGAAAAACTGTTTTTT
.	.	TRBV2	TRBJ1-2	CASSLRPGSPGYTF	TGTGCCAGCAGTCTACGACCCGGGTCCCCAGGCTACACCTTC
.	.	TRBV2	TRBJ2-1	CASSVGRDVEQFF	TGTGCCAGCAGTGTAGGTAGGGATGTTGAGCAGTTCTTC
.	.	TRBV6-5	TRBJ1-1	CASSSPYRPKAFF	TGTGCCAGCAGTTCACCGTATCGCCCCAAGGCTTTCTTT
once	.	TRBV7-9	TRBJ1-2	CASSLAVRDLGDYGYTF	TGTGCCAGCAGCTTAGCCGTACGGGACCTAGGGGACTATGGCTACACCTTC
.	TRBD1	TRBV7-9	TRBJ1-5	CASSLGGQGFDQPQHF	TGTGCCAGCAGCTTAGGTGGACAGGGGTTCGATCAGCCCCAGCATTTT
once	TRBD2	TRBV29-1	TRBJ2-1	CSVEDQSGGYNEQFF	TGCAGCGTTGAAGATCAGAGCGGGGGGTACAATGAGCAGTTCTTC
.	.	TRBV4-1	TRBJ2-1	CASSQEGARPDNEQFF	TGCGCCAGCAGCCAGGAGGGCGCGAGGCCGGACAATGAGCAGTTCTTC
.	.	TRBV10-3	TRBJ2-1	CAISDDWTYNEQFF	TGTGCCATCAGTGATGACTGGACCTACAATGAGCAGTTCTTC
.	.	TRBV10-3	TRBJ2-3	CAISEGRDSTDTQYF	TGTGCCATCAGTGAGGGACGGGATAGCACAGATACGCAGTATTTT
.	.	TRBV27	TRBJ2-7	CATSRGSAYEQYF	TGTGCCACTTCCAGGGGCTCCGCTTACGAGCAGTACTTC
.	TRBD1	TRBV5-3	TRBJ1-6	CARSFHRQGRGSYNSPLHF	TGTGCCAGAAGCTTCCACAGACAGGGCAGGGGATCCTATAATTCACCCCTCCACTTT
.	.	TRBV28	TRBJ1-6	CASRLGTISPLHF	TGTGCCAGCAGGCTAGGGACCATTTCACCCCTCCACTTT
.	.	TRBV19	TRBJ1-2	CASSLGRPNYGYTF	TGTGCCAGTAGCCTCGGTCGTCCTAACTATGGCTACACCTTC
.	.	TRBV19	TRBJ2-7	CASSPWTASYEQYF	TGTGCCAGTAGTCCGTGGACAGCCTCCTACGAGCAGTACTTC
.	.	TRBV18	TRBJ1-1	CASSTTGQSNTEAFF	TGTGCCAGCTCAACGACGGGGCAGTCGAACACTGAAGCTTTCTTT
.	.	TRBV18	TRBJ1-2	CASSPRGESDGYTF	TGTGCCAGCTCACCACGGGGAGAAAGTGATGGCTACACCTTC
.	.	TRBV9	TRBJ2-3	CASSAPAADTQYF	TGTGCCAGCAGCGCTCCGGCCGCAGATACGCAGTATTTT
.	.	TRBV27	TRBJ1-1	CASSPLGTEAFF	TGTGCCAGCAGCCCCCTGGGCACTGAAGCTTTCTTT
.	TRBD2	TRBV9	TRBJ2-1	CASSPPERGGLGLDEQFF	TGTGCCAGCAGCCCCCCCGAGCGGGGGGGCCTCGGGTTGGATGAGCAGTTCTTC
.	.	TRBV19	TRBJ1-1	CASTYSRGTEAFF	TGTGCCAGTACCTACTCCAGGGGTACTGAAGCTTTCTTT
once	.	TRBV7-8	TRBJ2-7	CASSLARTYEQYF	TGTGCCAGCAGCTTGGCTCGGACCTACGAGCAGTACTTC
.	TRBD1	TRBV15	TRBJ1-2	CATSSPARDRDGYTF	TGTGCCACCAGCAGTCCTGCGCGGGACAGGGATGGCTACACCTTC
.	.	TRBV4-1	TRBJ1-1	CASSQRGGPGEAFF	TGCGCCAGCAGCCAAAGGGGGGGGCCAGGGGAAGCTTTCTTT
.	.	TRBV9	TRBJ1-1	CASSAGVSTEAFF	TGTGCCAGCAGCGCAGGGGTAAGCACTGAAGCTTTCTTT
.	.	TRBV5-4	TRBJ2-7	CASSGPRGRGPYEQYF	TGTGCCAGCAGCGGCCCCCGAGGCAGGGGACCCTACGAGCAGTACTTC
.	.	TRBV2	TRBJ1-1	CASSESIMNTEAFF	TGTGCCAGCAGTGAGTCCATAATGAACACTGAAGCTTTCTTT
.	.	TRBV2	TRBJ1-5	CASGMEGGNQPQHF	TGTGCCAGCGGGATGGAGGGGGGAAATCAGCCCCAGCATTTT